Shown below are 21 T cell receptor beta chains from a single sample sequenced in a study of cytomegalovirus exposure and HLA in healthy donors. The PCR made use of 60 Vbeta and 13 Jbeta primers. Libraries were prepared by immunoSEQ multiplex PCR; TCRdb keeps only in-frame clonotypes and omits some of them. The table shows roughly 150,000 clones, with more than 60% occurring only once. Sequences were obtained from PBMCs. The receptors derive from a man aged 40-50 years in good health and CMV-seropositive.

This rearrangement joins TRBV19 to TRBJ2-1; TRBD2 is a possible D gene (6 bases). The CDR3 has 16 residues. V was trimmed by 0 bases and J by 0 bases, leaving 9 bases between them. The germline V gene has CDR1 LNHDA and CDR2 SQIVND (reference sequence). The CDR3 sequence is CASSIDLGSSYNEQFF. CDR3 nucleotides: TGTGCCAGTAGTATAGATCTCGGGAGCTCCTACAATGAGCAGTTCTTC.

This clone has a handful of counts. The rearrangement uses TRBV10-1 and TRBJ2-2, with D unresolved. The CDR3 has 14 residues. Deletions cut 3 bases from V and 1 base from J, with 6 bases between. CDR1 and CDR2 (germline): WNHNN, SYGVQD (reference sequence). The CDR3 DNA is TGCGCCAGCAGTGAAGCCGGGAACACCGGGGAGCTGTTTTTT. Amino acids: CASSEAGNTGELFF.

The CDR3 nucleotides read TGTGCCAGCAGCTTAAGGGGTGAGATGGAGACCCAGTACTTC. Amino acid sequence: CASSLRGEMETQYF. J is TRBJ2-5 and V is TRBV5-6, with a tentative D call TRBD1 (5 bases). The length of the CDR3 is 14 residues. V gave up 2 bases and J gave up 5 bases, with 13 bases separating them. Germline CDR1 is SGHDT and CDR2 is YYEEEE.

CDR3 DNA: TGTGCCAGCAGTGAAGCTAGGCTAGCGGGAGGGAATGAGCAGTTCTTC. The encoded protein is CASSEARLAGGNEQFF. This sequence joins TRBV6-1 and TRBJ2-1, with TRBD2 identical over 12 bases. With 0 bases clipped from V and 7 bases from J, the junction kept 4 bases outside the gene matches. Per the germline V gene, CDR1 is MNHNS and CDR2 is SASEGT. This CDR3 region has 16 residues.

The gene calls are TRBV5-1 and TRBJ1-1, with a tentative D call TRBD1 (6 bases). Between the trimmed V and J ends, which lost 4 bases and 5 bases, there was a span of 9 bases. CDR1 is SGHRS, CDR2 YFSETQ, per germline. The CDR3 has 12 amino acids. CDR3 residues: CASSQGQTEAFF. CDR3 sequence (DNA): TGCGCCAGCAGCCAAGGACAGACTGAAGCTTTCTTT.

The chain recombines TRBV29-1 with TRBJ1-2, with 8 bases lining up with TRBD1. The CDR3 spans 14 residues. Germline assignment: CDR1 SQVTM and CDR2 ANQGSEA. V shed 1 base and J 8 bases; nucleotides not matched to a gene: 9. CDR3 DNA: TGCAGCGTTGAAGGGACAGGGATGTTTGGGGGCTACACCTTC. Translating it yields CSVEGTGMFGGYTF. Full variable domain (rest looked up from reference TRBV29-1 and TRBJ1-2): SAVISQKPSRDICQRGTSLTIQCQVDSQVTMMFWYRQQPGQSLTLIATANQGSEATYESGFVIDKFPISRPNLTFSTLTVSNMSPEDSSIYLCSVEGTGMFGGYTFGSGTRLTVV.

The chain's CDR3 is CAISRTVGNEKLFF. The CDR3 DNA is TGTGCCATCAGCCGGACAGTGGGAAATGAAAAACTGTTTTTT. The chain employs TRBV10-3 and TRBJ1-4, with D possibly being TRBD1 (6 bases). This CDR3 comprises 14 residues. Germline-derived CDR1 and CDR2 are ENHRY and SYGVKD. Trimming removed 6 bases at V and 5 bases at J, with 13 bases between.

This chain uses TRBV7-2 with TRBJ2-3; possible D gene TRBD2, 6 bases. Trimming stripped 1 base from V and 8 bases from J, with 16 bases between. Germline assignment: CDR1 SGHTA and CDR2 FQGNSA. There are 15 residues in the CDR3. CDR3 in amino acids: CASSLVAVGSGTQYF. The CDR3 DNA sequence: TGTGCCAGCAGCTTAGTCGCGGTGGGTAGCGGTACGCAGTATTTT.

The rearrangement links TRBV7-8 to TRBJ1-3; 8 bases align to TRBD1. V trimming: 0 bases; J trimming: 2 bases; junction bases outside the gene matches: 9. The CDR3 length is 18 residues. Germline V gives CDR1 SGHVS, CDR2 FQNEAQ. CDR3 sequence (DNA): TGTGCCAGCAGCTTAGCCCAACCCATGACAGGGGCTGGAAACACCATATATTTT. Encoded protein: CASSLAQPMTGAGNTIYF.

This clone was recorded only once. V gene TRBV7-2 combines with J gene TRBJ2-4, with TRBD2 matching over 7 bases. The CDR3 covers 14 residues. Unmatched junction bases numbered 5, after V lost 9 bases and J lost 0 bases. Germline V gene data show CDR1 as SGHTA and CDR2 as FQGNSA. CDR3: CARTGLLAKNIQYF. In DNA, the CDR3 is TGTGCCAGGACGGGACTATTAGCCAAAAACATTCAGTACTTC.

The V call is TRBV28, the J call TRBJ1-1, with D possibly being TRBD1 (6 bases). CDR1 and CDR2 (germline): MDHEN, SYDVKM. There are 13 residues in the CDR3. V lost 7 bases, J lost 8 bases, and 17 bases lay in between. The CDR3 DNA reads TGTGCCAGCATTAAGGGGGTTGAAGCCGAAGCTTTCTTT. It specifies CASIKGVEAEAFF.

The gene calls are TRBV29-1 and TRBJ2-2, with 7 bases aligning to TRBD1. Germline V gene lookup returns CDR1 SQVTM and CDR2 ANQGSEA. V was pared by 3 bases and J by 6 bases, with 7 bases of the junction left unmatched. This CDR3 has 14 residues. CDR3 DNA: TGCAGCGTTGAGACCCGGACAGGATCCGGGGAGCTGTTTTTT. Encoded protein: CSVETRTGSGELFF.

CDR3: CASSLANSPLHF. The DNA for the CDR3 is TGTGCCAGCAGCTTGGCTAATTCACCCCTCCACTTT. This chain connects TRBV27 to TRBJ1-6; D unclear. Germline V gene lookup returns CDR1 MNHEY and CDR2 SMNVEV (reference sequence). The CDR3 length is 12 residues. V was cut by 6 bases and J by 6 bases, with 6 bases left in between.

By its share, this clone is medium-sized (0.01 to 0.1%). The V and J genes are TRBV5-8 and TRBJ2-7; D may be TRBD1 (6 bases). Germline CDR1 and CDR2: SGHTS and YDEGEE. The ends were cut back, 6 bases at V and 5 bases at J, with 18 bases in the middle. The length of the CDR3 is 14 residues. The CDR3 bases are TGTGCCAGCAAAATCACAGGGAGCTGGAACGAGCAGTACTTC. Translated, it gives CASKITGSWNEQYF.

The rearrangement joins TRBV4-3 to TRBJ1-3; maybe TRBD1 (5 bases). Germline CDR1 and CDR2: LGHNA and YSLEER. Trimming left V 2 bases short and J 7 bases short, with 21 bases between. CDR3 size: 17 residues. CDR3 coding DNA: TGCGCCAGCAGCCAAATTTGGCAGGGCACCTTTGGGAACACCATATATTTT. This encodes CASSQIWQGTFGNTIYF.

The rearrangement joins TRBV27 to TRBJ1-2, with D unresolved. CDR1 is MNHEY and CDR2 is SMNVEV in the germline V gene (reference sequence). The CDR3 loop spans 13 amino acids. V dropped 3 bases and J dropped 8 bases, with 13 bases sitting between them. For the CDR3, the DNA is TGTGCCAGCAGTTTGACCTTTGTGGGCGGCTACACCTTC. Its protein product is CASSLTFVGGYTF.

The table lists this clone with a count of one. The V and J genes are TRBV27 and TRBJ1-2; D may be TRBD1 (6 bases). Germline V gives CDR1 MNHEY, CDR2 SMNVEV (reference sequence). There are 16 residues in the CDR3. V lost 6 bases and J 4 bases, leaving 21 bases between the germline ends. The CDR3 coding sequence is TGTGCCAGCAGCCCGCGGCGAGACAGGCTAACCTATGGCTACACCTTC. This translates into CASSPRRDRLTYGYTF.

This clone was recorded a few times. The V call is TRBV5-6, the J call TRBJ2-6, with unresolved D. The CDR3 runs 17 residues. V lost 0 bases, J lost 0 bases, and 10 bases lay in between. Looked up from germline, CDR1 is SGHDT and CDR2 is YYEEEE. The CDR3 DNA reads as TGTGCCAGCAGCTTGGGGCAGGTCCTCTCTGGGGCCAACGTCCTGACTTTC. Protein sequence: CASSLGQVLSGANVLTF.

The chain couples TRBV5-4 to TRBJ2-7; a possible D gene is TRBD1 (7 bases). CDR1 is SGHNT, CDR2 YYREEE, per germline (reference sequence). The CDR3 is made up of 14 amino acids. Trimming cost V 2 bases and J 2 bases, with 11 bases left between them. CDR3 DNA sequence: TGTGCCAGCAGCTTTGCAGGGGGGCCCTACGAGCAGTACTTC. Protein: CASSFAGGPYEQYF.

This clone was detected a few times. The rearrangement uses TRBV29-1 and TRBJ1-1; 9 bases are a match to TRBD1. Germline assignment: CDR1 SQVTM and CDR2 ANQGSEA. V gave up 7 bases and J gave up 4 bases; unmatched junction bases: 10. CDR3 length: 14 amino acids. This chain's CDR3 is CSAKTGGASTEAFF. As DNA, the CDR3 is TGCAGCGCCAAAACAGGGGGCGCGTCCACTGAAGCTTTCTTT.

J is TRBJ2-1 and V is TRBV19; TRBD1 matches at 7 bases. Germline assignment: CDR1 LNHDA and CDR2 SQIVND (reference sequence). The junction had 3 bases not matched to a gene; V was cut back by 5 bases and J by 5 bases. The CDR3 runs to 13 residues. CDR3: CASSSGTDNEQFF. CDR3 bases: TGTGCCAGTAGTTCCGGGACAGACAATGAGCAGTTCTTC.